What follows are 14 T cell receptor beta chains derived from one specimen sequenced in a study of T cell responses to AZD1222 COVID-19 vaccine. The method was immunoSEQ multiplex PCR; TCRdb's version includes in-frame clones alone and lacks a portion of them. The sample lists about 110,000 clones; around 93% were seen once. The material sequenced was peripheral blood, taken 28 days after the second AZD1222 dose. The receptor source for this set is an adult who received the AZD1222 COVID-19 vaccine.

The chain employs TRBV6-4 and TRBJ2-3; possibly TRBD2 for D (6 bases). Between the trimmed V and J ends, which lost 2 bases and 3 bases, there was a span of 6 bases. The CDR3 covers 13 residues. Germline V CDR1 and CDR2: MRHNA, SNTAGT. The CDR3 sequence: CASSDRETDTQYF. In nucleotides, the CDR3 is TGTGCCAGCAGTGACCGGGAGACAGATACGCAGTATTTT.

J is TRBJ1-1 and V is TRBV7-6; D not certain. Germline V gives CDR1 SGHVS, CDR2 FNYEAQ. This CDR3 comprises 15 residues. The ends were cut back, 6 bases at V and 1 base at J, with 15 bases in the middle. The CDR3, as DNA: TGTGCCAGCAGTTCAACTATAGCCCCGAACACTGAAGCTTTCTTT. This translates into CASSSTIAPNTEAFF. Full variable domain (rest looked up from reference TRBV7-6 and TRBJ1-1): GAGVSQSPRYKVTKRGQDVALRCDPISGHVSLYWYRQALGQGPEFLTYFNYEAQQDKSGLPNDRFSAERPEGSISTLTIQRTEQRDSAMYRCASSSTIAPNTEAFFGQGTRLTVV.

The rearrangement links TRBV6-5 to TRBJ1-1; weak D call: TRBD1 (6 bases). Trimming left V 10 bases short and J 5 bases short, with 23 bases between. The CDR3 extends over 15 amino acids. Per the germline V gene, CDR1 is MNHEY and CDR2 is SVGAGI. The DNA for the CDR3 is TGTGCCACAAGGTCGGCGGCAGGGGTGGGGACTGAAGCTTTCTTT. Translation gives CATRSAAGVGTEAFF.

J is TRBJ1-2 and V is TRBV5-1; D unresolved. Trimming cost V 1 base and J 3 bases, with 10 bases left between them. There are 14 residues in the CDR3. CDR1 and CDR2 (germline): SGHRS, YFSETQ. The CDR3 here is CASSLRGEDYGYTF. CDR3 nucleotides: TGCGCCAGCAGCTTGCGGGGTGAGGACTATGGCTACACCTTC.

The rearrangement joins TRBV3-1 (or the pseudogene TRBV3-2) to TRBJ1-1, with TRBD1 matching over 8 bases. Germline lookup yields CDR1 LGHDT and CDR2 YNNKEL (reference sequence). The CDR3 consists of 14 residues. V dropped 4 bases and J dropped 12; count of bases not matched to a gene: 13. CDR3 amino acids: CASSLFFGQGKTFF. Here the CDR3 DNA reads TGTGCCAGCAGCCTCTTCTTTGGACAGGGTAAAACTTTCTTT.

This rearrangement joins TRBV11-3 to TRBJ1-1; D call uncertain. From germline, CDR1 is SGHNT and CDR2 YENEEA. Deletions cut 5 bases from V and 5 bases from J, with 9 bases between. CDR3 length equals 12 residues. The CDR3 DNA reads as TGTGCCAGCAGCGGACGAAGGACTGAAGCTTTCTTT. Its translation: CASSGRRTEAFF.

This clone was detected once. The rearrangement uses TRBV6-5 and TRBJ1-1; D may be TRBD1 (5 bases). Germline V lookup: CDR1 MNHEY, CDR2 SVGAGI. V lost 4 bases to trimming and J lost 6 bases, with 9 bases between them. The CDR3 has 12 amino acids. The CDR3 DNA reads as TGTGCCAGCAGTTCGACAGCTTCTGAAGCTTTCTTT. It encodes CASSSTASEAFF.

The gene calls are TRBV5-1 and TRBJ1-6; D may be TRBD1 (5 bases). Germline CDR1 and CDR2: SGHRS and YFSETQ. The V gene lost 0 bases and the J gene lost 9 bases, with 13 bases spanning the gap. The CDR3 contains 15 residues. CDR3 sequence reads: CASSLDGGEGSPLHF. The CDR3 nucleotides read TGCGCCAGCAGCTTGGATGGGGGGGAAGGTTCACCCCTCCACTTT.

There are a few counts of this clone. The DNA of the CDR3 is TGTGCCAGCAACAGGCTAGACACTGAAGCTTTCTTT. Its protein product is CASNRLDTEAFF. This chain connects TRBV6-5 to TRBJ1-1; a weak D match, TRBD1 (5 bases). CDR1 MNHEY and CDR2 SVGAGI come from the germline V gene. Trimming pared 7 bases from V and 3 bases from J, leaving 9 bases between. The CDR3 has 12 residues.

The chain uses TRBV6-5 and TRBJ2-3; D might be TRBD2 (7 bases). Germline V gene lookup returns CDR1 MNHEY and CDR2 SVGAGI. The CDR3 spans 15 residues. V was cut by 6 bases and J by 2 bases, with 15 bases left in between. CDR3 loop: CASRPHRDYTDTQYF. The CDR3 coding sequence is TGTGCCAGCAGACCCCACAGGGACTACACAGATACGCAGTATTTT.

This chain joins TRBV6-5 and TRBJ2-2; D is unclear. The CDR3 is made up of 15 amino acids. Germline-derived CDR1 and CDR2 are MNHEY and SVGAGI. The V end lost 6 bases, the J end lost 0 bases, and 11 bases lay between the germline ends. Here the CDR3 DNA reads TGTGCCAGCAGGACAAGGGTTTCGAACACCGGGGAGCTGTTTTTT. Translated, it gives CASRTRVSNTGELFF.

The rearrangement links TRBV11-2 to TRBJ1-5; D unresolved. The CDR3 totals 15 residues. The germline V and J ends were trimmed by 1 base and 7 bases, with 14 bases remaining between them. Germline V CDR1 and CDR2: SGHAT, FQNNGV. This CDR3 is CASSLGSGFRQPQHF. The DNA for the CDR3 is TGTGCCAGCAGCTTAGGGTCGGGGTTCCGCCAGCCCCAGCATTTT.

This chain links TRBV3-1 (or the pseudogene TRBV3-2) with TRBJ2-7, with 7 bases identical to TRBD1. The CDR3 spans 15 residues. V lost 1 base, J lost 0 bases, and 3 bases stayed unmatched. The germline V gene encodes CDR1 LGHDT and CDR2 YNNKEL (reference sequence). CDR3 protein: CASSQVRGSSYEQYF. CDR3 bases: TGTGCCAGCAGCCAAGTCAGGGGGAGCTCCTACGAGCAGTACTTC.

The chain links TRBV5-1 to TRBJ2-3; no firm D call. Looked up from germline, CDR1 is SGHRS and CDR2 is YFSETQ. The CDR3 runs to 14 residues. V gave up 5 bases and J gave up 0 bases, with 10 bases separating them. The CDR3 loop reads CASRYDASTDTQYF. CDR3 nucleotide sequence: TGCGCCAGCAGATACGACGCAAGCACAGATACGCAGTATTTT.